The source of this T cell receptor beta chain is a study of cytomegalovirus exposure and HLA in healthy donors. The ends were cut back, 4 bases at V and 4 bases at J, with 5 bases in the middle. The CDR3 runs 11 residues. Looked up from germline, CDR1 is GTSNPN and CDR2 is SVGIG (reference sequence). Of note for this clone: Its target is unknown.

Regarding the study as a whole: The majority of CMV-associated TCR beta chains were reported as apparently HLA-restricted in a later analysis. In most subjects, TCR beta sequences reportedly gave accurate predictions of HLA-A and HLA-B alleles.

The primer mix had 60 Vbeta and 13 Jbeta primers. Original methodology: In a later analysis, 80 million or so unique TCR beta chains included roughly 11 million shared by two or more donors. Repertoires were generated with immunoSEQ multiplex PCR, while TCRdb's copy carries only in-frame clones and drops some. Clonal size and the V and J genes are those of that table, whereas D and trimming came from the DNA. The sample lists over 150,000 clones, under 85% occurring once. This receptor was identified in a young man in good health and CMV-seronegative. V and J are TRBV30 and TRBJ2-1; no firm D call. The sample was PBMCs. The CDR3 DNA reads as TGTGCCTGGATGGCTTACAATGAGCAGTTCTTC. It specifies CAWMAYNEQFF.